The 5 T cell receptor beta chains in this list originate from one sample, sequenced in a study of cytomegalovirus exposure and HLA in healthy donors. Some clones are missing from TCRdb's copy, which holds only in-frame ones; the method was immunoSEQ multiplex PCR. This table has around 160,000 clones, more than 75% appearing once. The specimen sequenced was PBMCs. The receptors here all came from a man aged 18 to 35 in good health and CMV-seronegative.

The rearrangement uses TRBV2 and TRBJ2-2, with a tentative D call TRBD2 (6 bases). The germline V gene encodes CDR1 SNHLY and CDR2 FYNNEI. CDR3 length equals 14 residues. V was trimmed by 4 bases and J by 6 bases, leaving 12 bases between them. The CDR3 sequence: CASSARWGAGELFF. In DNA, the CDR3 is TGTGCCAGCAGTGCTAGATGGGGGGCCGGGGAGCTGTTTTTT.

V usage is TRBV2 and J usage is TRBJ1-5, with D uncertain. This CDR3 comprises 14 residues. Trimming left V 4 bases short and J 0 bases short, with 7 bases between. CDR1 and CDR2 (germline): SNHLY, FYNNEI. CDR3 DNA sequence: TGTGCCAGCAGTGGAGGGTTTAGCAATCAGCCCCAGCATTTT. It translates to CASSGGFSNQPQHF. The full variable domain, its missing parts supplied by reference TRBV2 and TRBJ1-5, is EPEVTQTPSHQVTQMGQEVILRCVPISNHLYFYWYRQILGQKVEFLVSFYNNEISEKSEIFDDQFSVERPDGSNFTLKIRSTKLEDSAMYFCASSGGFSNQPQHFGDGTRLSIL.

This chain joins TRBV27 and TRBJ1-5, with TRBD1 identical over 8 bases. The CDR3 extends over 15 amino acids. Germline CDR1 MNHEY, CDR2 SMNVEV (reference sequence). Trimming cost V 5 bases and J 1 base; bases outside gene matches: 4. The CDR3 sequence: CASSERQGSNQPQHF. CDR3 coding DNA: TGTGCCAGCAGTGAAAGACAGGGGAGCAATCAGCCCCAGCATTTT.

The chain has TRBV11-2 and TRBJ2-1; 14 nucleotides match TRBD2. The ends lost 4 bases at V and 1 base at J; junction bases unmatched: 6. The CDR3 totals 18 residues. Germline V lookup: CDR1 SGHAT, CDR2 FQNNGV. The CDR3 protein is CASSYGTSGRTSYNEQFF. CDR3 DNA sequence: TGTGCCAGCAGCTACGGGACTAGCGGGAGAACATCCTACAATGAGCAGTTCTTC.

This clone was observed once. The gene calls are TRBV6-5 and TRBJ1-5; 8 bases are shared with TRBD1. The CDR3 consists of 15 residues. Germline loops: CDR1 MNHEY, CDR2 SVGAGI. Trimming took 5 bases from V and 0 from J; bases not matched to a gene: 3. The CDR3 DNA follows: TGTGCCAGCAGTGTGACAGGGGCTAGCAATCAGCCCCAGCATTTT. Residues: CASSVTGASNQPQHF.